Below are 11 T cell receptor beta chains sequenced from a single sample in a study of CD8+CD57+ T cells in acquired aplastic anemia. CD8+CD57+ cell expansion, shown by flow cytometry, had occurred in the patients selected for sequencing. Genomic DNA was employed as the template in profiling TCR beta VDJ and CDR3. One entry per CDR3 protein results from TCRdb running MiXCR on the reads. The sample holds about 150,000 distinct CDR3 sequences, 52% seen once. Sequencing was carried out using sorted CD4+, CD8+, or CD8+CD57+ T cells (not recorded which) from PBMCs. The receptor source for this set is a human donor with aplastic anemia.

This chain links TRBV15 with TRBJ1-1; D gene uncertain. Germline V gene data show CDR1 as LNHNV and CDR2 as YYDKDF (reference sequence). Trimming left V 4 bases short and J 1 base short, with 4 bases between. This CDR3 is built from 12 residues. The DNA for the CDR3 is TGTGCCACCAGCATCAGGAACACTGAAGCTTTCTTT. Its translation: CATSIRNTEAFF. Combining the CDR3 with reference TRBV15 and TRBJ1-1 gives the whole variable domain DAMVIQNPRYQVTQFGKPVTLSCSQTLNHNVMYWYQQKSSQAPKLLFHYYDKDFNNEADTPDNFQSRRPNTSFCFLDIRSPGLGDTAMYLCATSIRNTEAFFGQGTRLTVV.

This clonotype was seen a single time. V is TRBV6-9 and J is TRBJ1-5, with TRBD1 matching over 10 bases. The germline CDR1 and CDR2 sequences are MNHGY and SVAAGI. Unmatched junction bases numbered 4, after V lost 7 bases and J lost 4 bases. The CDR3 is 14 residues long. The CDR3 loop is CASIGQGGNQPQHF. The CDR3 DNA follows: TGTGCCAGCATCGGACAGGGGGGGAATCAGCCCCAGCATTTT.

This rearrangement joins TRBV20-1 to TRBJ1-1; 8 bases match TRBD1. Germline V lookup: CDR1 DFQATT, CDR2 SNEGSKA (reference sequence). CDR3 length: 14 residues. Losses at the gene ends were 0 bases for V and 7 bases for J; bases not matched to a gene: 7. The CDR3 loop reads CSARDWTGTDEAFF. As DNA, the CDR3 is TGCAGTGCTAGAGATTGGACAGGGACTGATGAAGCTTTCTTT.

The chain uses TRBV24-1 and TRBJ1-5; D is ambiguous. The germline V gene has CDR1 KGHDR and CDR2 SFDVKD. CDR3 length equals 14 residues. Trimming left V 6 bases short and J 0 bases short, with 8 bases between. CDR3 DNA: TGTGCCACCAGTCGCGCAGATAGCAATCAGCCCCAGCATTTT. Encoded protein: CATSRADSNQPQHF.

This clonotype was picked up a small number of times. CDR3 sequence: CASSRAGAYEQYF. The CDR3 DNA follows: TGTGCCAGTAGTAGGGCCGGGGCCTACGAGCAGTACTTC. The V gene is TRBV19, the J gene TRBJ2-7; weak D call: TRBD2 (5 bases). The CDR3 totals 13 residues. Germline CDR1 LNHDA, CDR2 SQIVND (reference sequence). V dropped 4 bases and J dropped 2 bases, with 9 bases sitting between them.

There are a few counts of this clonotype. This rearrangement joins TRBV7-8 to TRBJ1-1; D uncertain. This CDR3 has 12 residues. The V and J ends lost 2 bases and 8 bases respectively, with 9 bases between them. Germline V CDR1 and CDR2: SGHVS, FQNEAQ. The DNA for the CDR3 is TGTGCCAGCAGCTTATTCAGGTGGGAAGCTTTCTTT. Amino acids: CASSLFRWEAFF.

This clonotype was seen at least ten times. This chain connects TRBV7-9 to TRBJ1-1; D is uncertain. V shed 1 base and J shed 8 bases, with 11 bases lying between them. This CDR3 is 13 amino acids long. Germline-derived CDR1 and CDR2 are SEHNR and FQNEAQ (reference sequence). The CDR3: CASSLGAAGEAFF. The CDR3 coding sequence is TGTGCCAGCAGCTTAGGGGCGGCAGGCGAAGCTTTCTTT.

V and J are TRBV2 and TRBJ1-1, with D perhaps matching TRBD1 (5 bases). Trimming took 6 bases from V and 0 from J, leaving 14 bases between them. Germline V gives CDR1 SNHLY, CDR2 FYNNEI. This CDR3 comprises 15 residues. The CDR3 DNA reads TGTGCCAGCAGGAACGGCGGGGCTATGAACACTGAAGCTTTCTTT. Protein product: CASRNGGAMNTEAFF.

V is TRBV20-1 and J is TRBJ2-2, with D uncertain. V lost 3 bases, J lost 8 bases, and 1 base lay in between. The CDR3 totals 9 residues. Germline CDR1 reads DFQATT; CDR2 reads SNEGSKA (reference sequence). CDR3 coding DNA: TGCAGTGCTAGTGGGGAGCTGTTTTTT. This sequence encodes CSASGELFF.

The CDR3: CASSFGDGNQPQHF. The DNA of the CDR3 is TGTGCCAGCAGTTTTGGGGACGGTAATCAGCCCCAGCATTTT. The chain links TRBV12-3 or TRBV12-4 to TRBJ1-5, with a possible D match to TRBD1 (5 bases). CDR3 length equals 14 residues. The V and J ends lost 3 bases and 4 bases respectively, with 10 bases between them.

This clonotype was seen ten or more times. The CDR3 DNA reads as TGTGCCACCAGTGGGGACACAGATACGCAGTATTTT. Amino acids: CATSGDTDTQYF. This chain connects TRBV24-1 to TRBJ2-3; D not resolved. The germline gives CDR1 KGHDR, CDR2 SFDVKD. This CDR3 contains 12 residues. Trimming pared 5 bases from V and 2 bases from J, leaving 4 bases between.